A selection of T cell receptor beta chains follows, all from one sample in a study of response to subunit inactivated influenza vaccine. TCRdb re-called the RT-PCR reads through MiXCR, storing one row per CDR3 protein. The sample consists of around 650,000 distinct CDR3 sequences, approximately 14% of them appearing once. The sample consisted of PBMCs from blood, taken roughly 12 days after vaccination. These receptors were collected from a middle-aged man who received an inactivated influenza vaccine. Each CDR3 is given with its conserved first and last residue. D genes are given only for firm matches. For some rows the clone size is stated as once, few or many, or as a class when expanded; others skip it.

j_gene | abundance | d_gene | v_gene | CDR3nt | CDR3aa
TRBJ2-1 | NA | NA | TRBV14 | TGTGCCAGCAGCCAAATGATGGCGGCCTCCGGGAATGAGCAGTTCTTC | CASSQMMAASGNEQFF
TRBJ2-4 | NA | TRBD2 | TRBV11-2 | TGTGCCAGCAGCTTAGATACGGCCAGCGGGAGTGGTAGAAACATTCAGTACTTC | CASSLDTASGSGRNIQYF
TRBJ2-3 | few | TRBD2 | TRBV6-2/TRBV6-3 | TGTGCCAGCAGTTACCTAGCGGGAGGGCCGGACACAGATACGCAGTATTTT | CASSYLAGGPDTDTQYF
TRBJ2-7 | few | NA | TRBV20-1 | TGCAGCGCGCCCCCCGAGCAGTACTTC | CSAPPEQYF
TRBJ2-3 | NA | NA | TRBV29-1 | TGCAGCGTTGTCTGGAGCTCGCCAGATACGCAGTATTTT | CSVVWSSPDTQYF
TRBJ2-7 | NA | TRBD1 | TRBV7-9 | TGTGCCAGCAGCTCACAAACCGGGACAGGGCCCTACGAGCAGTACTTC | CASSSQTGTGPYEQYF
TRBJ2-5 | NA | NA | TRBV6-6 | TGTGCCAGCAGATCCCAACAAGAGACCCAGTACTTC | CASRSQQETQYF
TRBJ2-7 | few | TRBD1 | TRBV5-8 | TGTGCCAGCAGCAAGGTTTCAGGGGGCGTGTACGAGCAGTACTTC | CASSKVSGGVYEQYF
TRBJ2-1 | few | NA | TRBV10-3 | TGTGCCATCAGTGTTCAGGGCAATGAGCAGTTCTTC | CAISVQGNEQFF
TRBJ1-1 | many | TRBD1 | TRBV7-9 | TGTGCCAGCAGTAAACAGGGGGCGGGCACTGAAGCTTTCTTT | CASSKQGAGTEAFF
TRBJ1-2 | few | TRBD1 | TRBV19 | TGTGCCAGTAGTATTCTGGCTGGACAGGAATTGGGCTACACCTTC | CASSILAGQELGYTF
TRBJ2-5 | NA | NA | TRBV2 | TGTGCCAGCAGTCCGAGGGGTCTAGCAGAGACCCAGTACTTC | CASSPRGLAETQYF
TRBJ2-1 | NA | NA | TRBV12-3/TRBV12-4 | TGTGCCAGCGGTTATAGTGAGCAGTTCTTC | CASGYSEQFF
TRBJ2-2 | NA | NA | TRBV4-3 | TGCGCCAGCAGCCAGGTTACGGGGTATGGGTCCGGGGAGCTGTTTTTT | CASSQVTGYGSGELFF
TRBJ2-7 | few | TRBD2 | TRBV5-5 | TGTGCCAGCAGCTTGGCCCCCGGGACTATCTACGAGCAGTACTTC | CASSLAPGTIYEQYF
TRBJ1-1 | many | NA | TRBV7-8 | TGCGCCAGCAGCTTAACAAACACTGAAGCTTTCTTT | CASSLTNTEAFF
TRBJ2-3 | few | NA | TRBV2 | TGTGCCAGCAGTGAACCCAGGGTGACAGATACGCAGTATTTT | CASSEPRVTDTQYF
TRBJ1-5 | few | NA | TRBV12-3/TRBV12-4 | TGTGCCAGCAGTTTTTTTGGCAATCAGCCCCAGCATTTT | CASSFFGNQPQHF
TRBJ2-5 | many | NA | TRBV5-6 | TGTGCCAGCAGCGTGCTAAGAAGGGATAAAGAGACCCAGTACTTC | CASSVLRRDKETQYF
TRBJ2-1 | many | NA | TRBV29-1 | TGCAGCGTTGGTTTTCTGGACAATGAGCAGTTCTTC | CSVGFLDNEQFF
TRBJ1-2 | NA | NA | TRBV18 | TGTGCCAGCTCCACCAAGGAGTTTCAGGGCTACACCTTC | CASSTKEFQGYTF
TRBJ1-6 | NA | TRBD1 | TRBV7-2 | TGTGCCAGCAGCACCGACAGGGATTCACCCCTCCACTTT | CASSTDRDSPLHF
TRBJ2-7 | many | TRBD1 | TRBV10-2 | TGCGCCAGCAGTGAGTCAAACAGGGGGACCTACGAGCAGTACTTC | CASSESNRGTYEQYF